The 17 T cell receptor beta chains listed next were all sequenced from one sample in a study of cytomegalovirus exposure and HLA in healthy donors. The PCR employed 60 Vbeta primers together with 13 Jbeta primers. Sequencing was performed with immunoSEQ multiplex PCR; in TCRdb, only in-frame clones are kept and a portion is missing. The sample holds approximately 100,000 clones, 74% seen once. The sample was PBMCs. These receptors were taken from a man aged 45-65 years in good health and CMV-seropositive.

The CDR3 DNA reads as TGTGCCAGCTCACGGAAAGTAGCGGGGTACAATGAGCAGTTCTTC. This codes for CASSRKVAGYNEQFF. This chain connects TRBV18 to TRBJ2-1; 8 bases line up with TRBD2. The germline V gene encodes CDR1 KGHSH and CDR2 LQKENI. Trimming at V came to 4 bases and at J to 4 bases, leaving 6 bases not matched to a gene. The CDR3 extends over 15 amino acids.

This clone was recorded a few times. V gene TRBV10-3 combines with J gene TRBJ2-2; a weak D match, TRBD1 (6 bases). Trimming stripped 3 bases from V and 8 bases from J, with 13 bases between. The V gene's germline CDR1 is ENHRY and CDR2 SYGVKD. This CDR3 region has 14 residues. The CDR3, as DNA: TGTGCCATCAGTGACCCCGCCAGGGGAGGGGAGCTGTTTTTT. As protein: CAISDPARGGELFF.

This clone has a handful of counts. V is TRBV10-3 and J is TRBJ2-1, with 11 bases lining up with TRBD2. V shed 7 bases, J shed 5 bases, and the junction held 10 bases outside the gene matches. Germline-derived CDR1 and CDR2 are ENHRY and SYGVKD. The CDR3 spans 16 residues. CDR3 bases: TGTGCCATCATGGAGGCTAGCGGGGGGAATGACAATGAGCAGTTCTTC. Protein sequence: CAIMEASGGNDNEQFF.

The V and J genes are TRBV10-3 and TRBJ2-7; 7 nucleotides match TRBD1. The junction had 6 bases not matched to a gene; V was cut back by 7 bases and J by 3 bases. The CDR3 is 13 amino acids. Germline-derived CDR1 and CDR2 are ENHRY and SYGVKD. The CDR3 reads CAIKGAGNYEQYF. The CDR3, as DNA: TGTGCCATCAAGGGGGCCGGGAACTACGAGCAGTACTTC.

This chain links TRBV9 with TRBJ2-1; 7 bases are a match to TRBD1. The germline CDR1 and CDR2 sequences are SGDLS and YYNGEE. The junction had 13 bases not matched to a gene; V was cut back by 4 bases and J by 6 bases. CDR3 length: 16 amino acids. The CDR3 sequence is CASSPPSGGRANEQFF. CDR3 DNA: TGTGCCAGCAGCCCCCCCTCAGGGGGACGGGCCAATGAGCAGTTCTTC.

The chain joins TRBV5-4 to TRBJ2-1; 12 nucleotides match TRBD2. The CDR3 has 15 residues. Germline-derived CDR1 and CDR2 are SGHNT and YYREEE (reference sequence). V was pared by 0 bases and J by 7 bases, with 2 bases of the junction left unmatched. This CDR3 reads CASSLGLAGENEQFF. The CDR3 DNA follows: TGTGCCAGCAGCTTGGGACTAGCGGGAGAGAATGAGCAGTTCTTC. Based on the CDR3 plus reference TRBV5-4 and TRBJ2-1, the full variable domain is ETGVTQSPTHLIKTRGQQVTLRCSSQSGHNTVSWYQQALGQGPQFIFQYYREEENGRGNFPPRFSGLQFPNYSSELNVNALELDDSALYLCASSLGLAGENEQFFGPGTRLTVL.

This clone came up a few times. V and J are TRBV5-6 and TRBJ2-7, with 8 bases matching TRBD1. Germline trimming cut 6 bases from V and 7 bases from J; bases unmatched to any gene: 9. Germline CDR1 and CDR2: SGHDT and YYEEEE. The CDR3 extends over 13 amino acids. The CDR3 spells CASTTGGMWEQYF. In nucleotides, the CDR3 is TGTGCCAGCACCACAGGGGGGATGTGGGAGCAGTACTTC.

This clone was counted between two and nine times. The rearrangement links TRBV10-3 to TRBJ1-1; TRBD1 matches at 7 bases. CDR3 length: 14 residues. V trimming: 1 base; J trimming: 3 bases; junction bases outside the gene matches: 2. Per germline, CDR1 ENHRY and CDR2 SYGVKD. The chain's CDR3 is CAISELGTDTEAFF. CDR3 sequence (DNA): TGTGCCATCAGTGAGTTAGGGACAGACACTGAAGCTTTCTTT.

V and J are TRBV5-5 and TRBJ2-2; 8 bases agree with TRBD2. This CDR3 is built from 13 residues. CDR1 is SGHKS and CDR2 is YYEKEE in the germline V gene (reference sequence). The V gene end was trimmed by 6 bases and the J gene end by 5 bases; junction bases not matched to a gene: 3. The DNA for the CDR3 is TGTGCCAGCACCCGGGGGGGAACCGGGGAGCTGTTTTTT. Translated, it gives CASTRGGTGELFF.

This clone was counted a few times. The chain couples TRBV5-4 to TRBJ2-7; 8 bases align to TRBD1. The CDR3 covers 15 residues. Germline assignment: CDR1 SGHNT and CDR2 YYREEE (reference sequence). The junction had 12 bases not matched to a gene; V was cut back by 4 bases and J by 6 bases. The CDR3 loop reads CASSRTGWRASEQYF. Written as DNA, the CDR3 is TGTGCCAGCAGCCGGACAGGGTGGAGGGCTAGCGAGCAGTACTTC.

The chain combines TRBV9 with TRBJ2-7; TRBD2 matches 8 bases. This CDR3 is 15 amino acids long. Germline CDR1 SGDLS, CDR2 YYNGEE. V shed 0 bases, J shed 5 bases, and the junction held 7 bases outside the gene matches. CDR3 in amino acids: CASSVEAAGGDEQYF. The CDR3 DNA is TGTGCCAGCAGCGTAGAGGCGGCGGGAGGAGACGAGCAGTACTTC.

This clone was counted between two and nine times. This chain links TRBV5-1 with TRBJ2-3; the D gene is possibly TRBD2 (5 bases). Trimming removed 0 bases from V and 4 bases from J, with 9 bases in between. Germline V lookup: CDR1 SGHRS, CDR2 YFSETQ. CDR3 length equals 14 residues. The CDR3 DNA reads TGCGCCAGCAGCTTGGCTAGCTCGGCAGATACGCAGTATTTT. This sequence encodes CASSLASSADTQYF.

The V and J genes are TRBV9 and TRBJ2-6; weak D call: TRBD1 (6 bases). V was cut by 3 bases and J by 2 bases, with 15 bases left in between. The V gene's germline CDR1 is SGDLS and CDR2 YYNGEE. The CDR3 is 17 residues long. The CDR3 sequence is CASSDKQGVPGANVLTF. CDR3 bases: TGTGCCAGCAGCGATAAACAGGGTGTCCCTGGGGCCAACGTCCTGACTTTC.

The rearrangement uses TRBV4-1 and TRBJ1-1; 7 bases match TRBD1. The V gene end was trimmed by 4 bases and the J gene end by 2 bases; junction bases not matched to a gene: 1. The V gene's germline CDR1 is MGHRA and CDR2 YSYEKL. CDR3 length: 13 residues. The CDR3 protein is CASSRQGNTEAFF. Here the CDR3 DNA reads TGCGCCAGCAGCCGACAGGGCAACACTGAAGCTTTCTTT.

Only a few counts were recorded for this clone. The chain joins TRBV10-1 to TRBJ1-5; D unclear. The CDR3 runs to 12 residues. The germline V gene has CDR1 WNHNN and CDR2 SYGVQD (reference sequence). Trimming took off 6 bases at V and 5 bases at J, with 8 bases between the two ends. The CDR3 DNA sequence: TGCGCCAGCAGCGTAGGAGATCAGCCCCAGCATTTT. Translating gives CASSVGDQPQHF.

CDR3 sequence (DNA): TGCGCCAGCAGCTTGGGAAGGGCCGGGACAGCTAACTATGGCTACACCTTC. Translating gives CASSLGRAGTANYGYTF. The rearrangement links TRBV5-1 to TRBJ1-2; the match to TRBD1 covers 7 bases. The CDR3 is 17 amino acids. Germline-derived CDR1 and CDR2 are SGHRS and YFSETQ. V was clipped by 0 bases and J by 0 bases; unmatched bases: 8.

Note on this clone: At one of its ends the junction is not consistent with the germline gene, which may arise from a read error. The V and J genes are TRBV5-1 and TRBJ2-3; D may be TRBD2 (6 bases). The germline gives CDR1 SGHRS, CDR2 YFSETQ. The CDR3 is 15 amino acids. Here the CDR3 reads CAGSSSQRGTDTQYF. The CDR3 nucleotides read TGCGCCGGCAGCTCCTCCCAGCGGGGCACAGATACGCAGTATTTT.